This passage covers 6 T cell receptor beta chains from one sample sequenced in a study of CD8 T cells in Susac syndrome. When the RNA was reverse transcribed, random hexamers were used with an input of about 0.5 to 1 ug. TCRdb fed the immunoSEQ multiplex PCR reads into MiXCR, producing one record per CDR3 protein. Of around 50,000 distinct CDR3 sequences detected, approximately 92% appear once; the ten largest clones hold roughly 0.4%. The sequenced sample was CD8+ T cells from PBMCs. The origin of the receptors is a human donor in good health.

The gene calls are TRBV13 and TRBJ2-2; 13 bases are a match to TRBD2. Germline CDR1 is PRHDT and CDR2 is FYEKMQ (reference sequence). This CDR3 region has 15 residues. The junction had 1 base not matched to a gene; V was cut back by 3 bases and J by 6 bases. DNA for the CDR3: TGTGCCAGCAGCTTCGGACTAGCGGGAGCCGGGGAGCTGTTTTTT. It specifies CASSFGLAGAGELFF.

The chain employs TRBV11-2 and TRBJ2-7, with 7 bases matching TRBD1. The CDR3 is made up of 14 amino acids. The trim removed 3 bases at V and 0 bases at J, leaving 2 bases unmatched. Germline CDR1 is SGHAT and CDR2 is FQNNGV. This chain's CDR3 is CASSFAGGSYEQYF. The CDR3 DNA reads TGTGCCAGCAGCTTTGCAGGGGGCTCCTACGAGCAGTACTTC.

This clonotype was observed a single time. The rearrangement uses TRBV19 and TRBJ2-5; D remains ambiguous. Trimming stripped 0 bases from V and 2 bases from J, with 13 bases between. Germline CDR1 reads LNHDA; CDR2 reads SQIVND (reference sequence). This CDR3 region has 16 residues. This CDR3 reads CASSIDLETRQETQYF. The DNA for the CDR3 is TGTGCCAGTAGTATAGATCTAGAGACCCGACAAGAGACCCAGTACTTC.

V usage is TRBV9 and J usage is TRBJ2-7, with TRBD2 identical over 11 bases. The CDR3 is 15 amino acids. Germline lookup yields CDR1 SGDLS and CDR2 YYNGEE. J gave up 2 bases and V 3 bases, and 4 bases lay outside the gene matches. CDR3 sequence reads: CASSEGLAVAYEQYF. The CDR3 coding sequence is TGTGCCAGCAGCGAGGGACTAGCGGTGGCCTACGAGCAGTACTTC.

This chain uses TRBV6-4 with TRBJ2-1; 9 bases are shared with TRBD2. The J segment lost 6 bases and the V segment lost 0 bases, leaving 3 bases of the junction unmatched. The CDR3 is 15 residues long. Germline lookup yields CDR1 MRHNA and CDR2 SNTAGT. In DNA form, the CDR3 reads TGTGCCAGCAGTGACTCTGCGGGAGGGTTCAATGAGCAGTTCTTC. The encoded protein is CASSDSAGGFNEQFF.

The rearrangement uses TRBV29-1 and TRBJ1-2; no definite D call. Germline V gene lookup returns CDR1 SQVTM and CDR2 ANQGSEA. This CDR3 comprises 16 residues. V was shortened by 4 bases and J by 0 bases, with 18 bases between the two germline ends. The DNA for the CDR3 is TGCAGCGTTGTTGGATGGCGCTCGGAGTCTAACTATGGCTACACCTTC. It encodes CSVVGWRSESNYGYTF.